The 21 T cell receptor beta chains below come from one sample, sequenced in a study of cytomegalovirus exposure and HLA in healthy donors. This PCR relied on a set of 60 Vbeta primers and 13 Jbeta primers. TCRdb's table, derived via immunoSEQ multiplex PCR, lists solely in-frame clones and lacks some. The sample lists 150,000 to 200,000 clones; roughly 80% were seen once. What was sequenced was PBMCs. Source of these receptors: a middle-aged man in good health and CMV-seronegative.

The rearrangement uses TRBV19 and TRBJ1-5, with D unclear. This CDR3 is built from 16 residues. The germline CDR1 and CDR2 sequences are LNHDA and SQIVND (reference sequence). V was trimmed by 4 bases and J by 5 bases, leaving 18 bases between them. The DNA of the CDR3 is TGTGCCAGTAGTAACCCCTGGGCCCTTGATGATCAGCCCCAGCATTTT. It encodes CASSNPWALDDQPQHF.

The V gene is TRBV19, the J gene TRBJ1-1; 7 nucleotides align to TRBD1. J gave up 4 bases and V 6 bases, and 5 bases lay outside the gene matches. CDR1 and CDR2 (germline): LNHDA, SQIVND (reference sequence). CDR3 size: 13 residues. This CDR3 reads CASRIQGSTEAFF. In DNA form, the CDR3 reads TGTGCCAGTAGGATACAGGGGAGCACTGAAGCTTTCTTT. The entire variable domain, with the rest obtained from reference TRBV19 and TRBJ1-1, is as follows: DGGITQSPKYLFRKEGQNVTLSCEQNLNHDAMYWYRQDPGQGLRLIYYSQIVNDFQKGDIAEGYSVSREKKESFPLTVTSAQKNPTAFYLCASRIQGSTEAFFGQGTRLTVV.

The chain carries TRBV18 and TRBJ2-3; the D gene is possibly TRBD2 (7 bases). The germline V gene encodes CDR1 KGHSH and CDR2 LQKENI. The CDR3 extends over 16 amino acids. The ends were cut back, 6 bases at V and 2 bases at J, with 18 bases in the middle. CDR3 region: CASSPGGGAYTDTQYF. Written as DNA, the CDR3 is TGTGCCAGCTCTCCCGGAGGGGGGGCCTACACAGATACGCAGTATTTT.

This clone came up once. The chain uses TRBV28 and TRBJ1-4, with D tentatively TRBD1 (5 bases). The CDR3 length is 15 residues. Germline values: CDR1 MDHEN, CDR2 SYDVKM. The V end lost 2 bases, the J end lost 3 bases, and 10 bases lay between the germline ends. The CDR3 loop is CASSLGGVSNEKLFF. The CDR3 coding sequence is TGTGCCAGCAGTTTAGGGGGGGTATCTAATGAAAAACTGTTTTTT.

This chain links TRBV10-3 with TRBJ1-2; maybe TRBD1 (6 bases). The CDR3 loop spans 14 amino acids. CDR1 is ENHRY, CDR2 SYGVKD, per germline. The V end was cut by 8 bases, the J end by 2 bases, with 15 bases between. Here the CDR3 DNA reads TGTGCCATCGGATCGGGGGGCAACAACTATGGCTACACCTTC. Its protein is CAIGSGGNNYGYTF.

The V call is TRBV7-9, the J call TRBJ2-4; 7 bases match TRBD2. Trimming at V came to 11 bases and at J to 3 bases, leaving 7 bases not matched to a gene. Germline assignment: CDR1 SEHNR and CDR2 FQNEAQ (reference sequence). The CDR3 consists of 13 residues. The CDR3 reads CAGGDLFKNIQYF. In nucleotides, the CDR3 is TGTGCCGGGGGGGATCTCTTCAAAAACATTCAGTACTTC. The whole variable domain, filled in from reference TRBV7-9 and TRBJ2-4, reads DTGVSQNPRHKITKRGQNVTFRCDPISEHNRLYWYRQTLGQGPEFLTYFQNEAQLEKSRLLSDRFSAERPKGSFSTLEIQRTEQGDSAMYLCAGGDLFKNIQYFGAGTRLSVL.

V gene TRBV6-4 combines with J gene TRBJ2-4, with D maybe TRBD2 (6 bases). This CDR3 has 13 amino acids. Germline lookup yields CDR1 MRHNA and CDR2 SNTAGT. Trimming pared 3 bases from V and 10 bases from J, leaving 13 bases between. The CDR3 reads CASSEGGEGIQYF. Here the CDR3 DNA reads TGTGCCAGCAGTGAGGGAGGTGAGGGGATTCAGTACTTC.

This clone came up a few times. The chain couples TRBV5-1 to TRBJ2-7, with a possible D match to TRBD1 (5 bases). The V end lost 2 bases, the J end lost 0 bases, and 9 bases lay between the germline ends. CDR1 and CDR2 from the germline V gene are SGHRS and YFSETQ. The CDR3 is made up of 14 amino acids. The CDR3 sequence: CASSFADTSYEQYF. The CDR3 nucleotides are TGCGCCAGCAGCTTTGCGGACACCTCCTACGAGCAGTACTTC.

The chain is built from TRBV4-1 and TRBJ2-7; 7 nucleotides line up with TRBD1. The CDR3 has 15 amino acids. V lost 0 bases to trimming and J lost 2 bases; unmatched junction nucleotides: 4. Germline loops: CDR1 MGHRA, CDR2 YSYEKL. As DNA, the CDR3 is TGCGCCAGCAGCCAAGATACAGGGGTAACCTACGAGCAGTACTTC. Translation: CASSQDTGVTYEQYF.

The J gene is TRBJ1-2, the V gene TRBV14, with no clear D. Germline V gene lookup returns CDR1 SGHDN and CDR2 FVKESK. The CDR3 contains 12 residues. Trimming removed 6 bases from V and 8 bases from J, with 13 bases in between. For the CDR3, the DNA is TGTGCCAGCAGAGCGGAGGTGGGAGGCTACACCTTC. Protein: CASRAEVGGYTF.

The chain combines TRBV5-1 with TRBJ2-7; D might be TRBD2 (7 bases). Trimming stripped 4 bases from V and 2 bases from J, with 13 bases between. The germline V gene encodes CDR1 SGHRS and CDR2 YFSETQ. The CDR3 length is 14 residues. The CDR3 bases are TGCGCCAGCAGCGAGGGGGGGGCTGCCTACGAGCAGTACTTC. It codes for CASSEGGAAYEQYF.

The chain joins TRBV5-1 to TRBJ1-4; D gene unclear. This CDR3 spans 14 amino acids. Germline V gives CDR1 SGHRS, CDR2 YFSETQ. Trimming pared 8 bases from V and 0 bases from J, leaving 11 bases between. CDR3 DNA sequence: TGCGCCAGAGCCTCGGTTTCAACTAATGAAAAACTGTTTTTT. It specifies CARASVSTNEKLFF. The variable domain in full, with the rest retrieved from reference TRBV5-1 and TRBJ1-4, is KAGVTQTPRYLIKTRGQQVTLSCSPISGHRSVSWYQQTPGQGLQFLFEYFSETQRNKGNFPGRFSGRQFSNSRSEMNVSTLELGDSALYLCARASVSTNEKLFFGSGTQLSVL.

V is TRBV6-5 and J is TRBJ2-5, with D tentatively TRBD1 (6 bases). The CDR3 is 12 amino acids. Trimming cost V 8 bases and J 1 base, with 8 bases left between them. CDR1 is MNHEY and CDR2 is SVGAGI in the germline V gene. This CDR3 is CASRRGQETQYF. CDR3 DNA: TGTGCCAGCCGCAGGGGCCAAGAGACCCAGTACTTC.

The rearrangement links TRBV10-3 to TRBJ2-2; TRBD1 agrees at 7 bases. V was clipped by 5 bases and J by 2 bases; unmatched bases: 8. Germline CDR1 ENHRY, CDR2 SYGVKD. This CDR3 is 16 amino acids long. The CDR3 bases are TGTGCCATCAGTCAGGGTGGGACAGCTAACACCGGGGAGCTGTTTTTT. It yields the protein CAISQGGTANTGELFF.

The rearrangement joins TRBV5-1 to TRBJ2-7, with 7 positions matching TRBD2. The V gene's germline CDR1 is SGHRS and CDR2 YFSETQ. The CDR3 sequence is 16 residues long. With 0 bases clipped from V and 4 bases from J, the junction kept 10 bases outside the gene matches. The CDR3 region is CASSLAGDLGGYEQYF. The CDR3 DNA sequence: TGCGCCAGCAGCTTGGCCGGAGATCTCGGGGGGTACGAGCAGTACTTC.

V usage is TRBV11-2 and J usage is TRBJ1-6; 11 bases agree with TRBD1. The trim removed 3 bases at V and 7 bases at J, leaving 2 bases unmatched. CDR1 SGHAT and CDR2 FQNNGV come from the germline V gene. The CDR3 sequence is 15 residues long. The CDR3 reads CASSFGQGANSPLHF. As DNA, the CDR3 is TGTGCCAGCAGCTTTGGACAGGGGGCGAATTCACCCCTCCACTTT.

The chain has TRBV6-6 and TRBJ1-5; D unclear. The CDR3 has 14 residues. Germline V CDR1 and CDR2: MNHNY, SVGAGI (reference sequence). The V end lost 5 bases, the J end lost 9 bases, and 17 bases lay between the germline ends. In DNA form, the CDR3 reads TGTGCCAGCAGTCCCTCGGGGTACTGGCTGCCCCAGCATTTT. This translates into CASSPSGYWLPQHF.

This clone was detected a few times. The chain carries TRBV5-6 and TRBJ1-5; 9 bases line up with TRBD1. The CDR3 spans 16 residues. Per germline, CDR1 SGHDT and CDR2 YYEEEE. J gave up 2 bases and V 3 bases, and 6 bases lay outside the gene matches. Here the CDR3 DNA reads TGTGCCAGCAGCTCGGACAGGGGCGGGGGCAATCAGCCCCAGCATTTT. Encoded protein: CASSSDRGGGNQPQHF.

V is TRBV4-2 and J is TRBJ1-2; possible D gene TRBD1, 6 bases. There are 17 residues in the CDR3. CDR1 and CDR2 (germline): LGHNA, YNFKEQ. The V end lost 1 base, the J end lost 5 bases, and 20 bases lay between the germline ends. The CDR3 bases are TGTGCCAGCAGCCAAGCGGGGGGGGCTACACCCGATTATGGCTACACCTTC. It is translated as CASSQAGGATPDYGYTF.

The chain links TRBV2 to TRBJ2-2; tentative D call: TRBD2 (5 bases). Trimming took off 5 bases at V and 4 bases at J, with 17 bases between the two ends. The CDR3 is 16 amino acids. Germline loops: CDR1 SNHLY, CDR2 FYNNEI. Here the CDR3 DNA reads TGTGCCAGCAGTCAAAGGACCGGGGATGGCACCGGGGAGCTGTTTTTT. Translating it yields CASSQRTGDGTGELFF.

This clone was detected only once. The rearrangement links TRBV4-1 to TRBJ2-7; perhaps TRBD1 as D (5 bases). The CDR3 is 14 amino acids. The V end was cut by 3 bases, the J end by 1 base, with 10 bases between. Germline-derived CDR1 and CDR2 are MGHRA and YSYEKL. The CDR3: CASSQLGASYEQYF. The CDR3 region has the DNA TGCGCCAGCAGCCAGCTAGGGGCTTCCTACGAGCAGTACTTC.